The rows below give T cell receptor beta chains drawn from one sample of a study of blood T cell repertoires in COVID-19. Assay used: immunoSEQ multiplex PCR; TCRdb lists only in-frame clones, some missing. The sample includes under 150,000 clones, roughly 76% of them seen just once. The specimen sequenced was peripheral blood. Receptors were obtained from a human donor with acute or convalescent COVID-19. The donor label of this sample is uncertain. Each CDR3 is given with its conserved first and last residue. The D gene is left open where the match is weak.

j_call	d_call	v_call	cdr3_aa
TRBJ2-1	.	TRBV5-8	CASEDRTYNEQFF
TRBJ1-1	.	TRBV3-1/TRBV3-2	CASSPGVGTEAFF
TRBJ1-2	TRBD1	TRBV3-1/TRBV3-2	CASNRRGEYGYTF
TRBJ2-7	TRBD1	TRBV13	CASSSYRGNSDEQYF
TRBJ1-6	.	TRBV5-5	CASSSVVSSYNSPLHF
TRBJ1-5	.	TRBV6-1	CASSEWERSNQPQHF
TRBJ2-2	.	TRBV9	CASSSGYTGELFF
TRBJ1-6	TRBD1	TRBV5-1	CASSLEGQGVSPLHF
TRBJ1-3	.	TRBV10-3	CAISESPTGTGNTIYF
TRBJ2-1	.	TRBV6-2/TRBV6-3	CASSYGGQGRNEQFF
TRBJ1-4	.	TRBV19	CASSITGNEKLFF
TRBJ2-1	.	TRBV18	CASSGAARGNEQFF
TRBJ1-3	.	TRBV2	CASSEAEVNSGNTIYF
TRBJ2-1	.	TRBV7-3	CASSPPNNEQFF
TRBJ1-5	TRBD1	TRBV5-6	CASSLGGQGYEGQPQHF
TRBJ1-1	.	TRBV7-2	CASSLNYNTEAFF
TRBJ1-1	.	TRBV20-1	CSASRGGFGTEAFF
TRBJ2-3	TRBD1	TRBV7-8	CASSPPVGQGASDTQYF
TRBJ1-2	.	TRBV5-1	CASSSDSNYGYTF
TRBJ2-7	.	TRBV18	CASSPPLRTDDSYEQYF
TRBJ2-3	TRBD1	TRBV27	CASSFRTGSTDTQYF
TRBJ1-6	.	TRBV19	CASSRDRLGTNSPLHF
TRBJ2-3	.	TRBV5-1	CASSAETRRITDTQYF
TRBJ1-1	.	TRBV4-1	CASSQDAGDGTEAFF
TRBJ2-1	TRBD1	TRBV9	CASSSQGALGVEQFF
TRBJ2-5	TRBD2	TRBV5-4	CASSQGLAGKETQYF
TRBJ1-5	.	TRBV2	CASGGSRDSNQPQHF
TRBJ2-1	TRBD1	TRBV5-1	CASSLGTGGSYNEQFF
TRBJ2-1	.	TRBV7-6	CASSLVGGLNEQFF
TRBJ1-1	.	TRBV9	CASSVGPVNTEAFF
TRBJ1-2	.	TRBV5-1	CASSLGDGGYGYTF